This TCR beta chain is drawn from a study of monozygotic twins with cystic fibrosis. TCRdb keeps only in-frame clones here, not all; method: immunoSEQ multiplex PCR. The sample carries approximately 9,700 clones, about 91% recorded once. With respect to this clone: Its antigen is still unknown.

CDR1 is WSHSY and CDR2 is SAAADI in the germline V gene. Trimming removed 7 bases from V and 4 bases from J; junction bases left unmatched: 13. This CDR3 comprises 16 residues. Study conclusions and caveats: J usage was most co-twin-similar in 8 of 16 pairs, V in 13. Shared CDR3 numbers were not associated with age, concordance or severity. Unrelated CF individuals shared fewer identical clonotypes than monozygotic CF twins.

The material sequenced was blood. This rearrangement joins TRBV10-2 to TRBJ2-1, with TRBD2 identical over 7 bases. This clonotype was sampled from a boy between 2 and 10 years old with cystic fibrosis. This CDR3 reads CASTPGLPLTYNEQFF. DNA of the CDR3: TGCGCCAGCACACCGGGACTACCCCTAACGTACAATGAGCAGTTCTTC.